The 29 T cell receptor beta chains presented below share a single source sample, sequenced in a study of blood T cells in healthy people across ages. A sample-barcoded 5' primer and a J-beta primer mix were used in a second PCR of roughly 6 to 11 cycles. TCRdb fed the 5' RACE reads into MiXCR, producing one record per CDR3 protein. The profile shows some 1.6 million distinct CDR3 sequences, about 32% of them singletons. The specimen was blood. These receptors all stem from a woman in her twenties or thirties in good health.

This clonotype was seen more than once but under ten times. The rearrangement uses TRBV7-9 and TRBJ1-2; D is undetermined. The CDR3 loop spans 15 amino acids. V lost 5 bases to trimming and J lost 8 bases, with 21 bases between them. Germline CDR1 SEHNR, CDR2 FQNEAQ (reference sequence). The CDR3 nucleotides read TGTGCCAGCAGCGTCGTTTCGGAGGGATTGGGAGGCTACACCTTC. Residues: CASSVVSEGLGGYTF. The full variable domain, completed using reference TRBV7-9 and TRBJ1-2, is DTGVSQNPRHKITKRGQNVTFRCDPISEHNRLYWYRQTLGQGPEFLTYFQNEAQLEKSRLLSDRFSAERPKGSFSTLEIQRTEQGDSAMYLCASSVVSEGLGGYTFGSGTRLTVV.

CDR3 nucleotide sequence: TGTGCCAGCAGCCAAGACAGGGGTGGGGCCAACGTCCTGACTTTC. Protein product: CASSQDRGGANVLTF. The rearrangement uses TRBV7-9 and TRBJ2-6, with TRBD1 matching 8 bases. Germline trimming cut 5 bases from V and 3 bases from J; bases unmatched to any gene: 3. CDR1 is SEHNR and CDR2 is FQNEAQ in the germline V gene (reference sequence). The CDR3 is 15 residues long.

The chain has TRBV6-5 and TRBJ2-3; D remains unclear. Germline V gives CDR1 MNHEY, CDR2 SVGAGI. Trimming took 2 bases from V and 6 from J, leaving 12 bases between them. The CDR3 has 14 amino acids. CDR3 loop: CASSYGSPGDTQYF. In DNA form, the CDR3 reads TGTGCCAGCAGTTACGGGTCCCCCGGGGATACGCAGTATTTT.

This clonotype was counted at least ten times. The chain recombines TRBV29-1 with TRBJ2-4; TRBD2 matches 9 bases. This CDR3 region has 16 residues. Germline V CDR1 and CDR2: SQVTM, ANQGSEA. V shed 3 bases, J shed 2 bases, and the junction held 8 bases outside the gene matches. DNA for the CDR3: TGCAGCGTTGATGAGGGGCGGGAGGGGACCAAAAACATTCAGTACTTC. This encodes CSVDEGREGTKNIQYF.

The chain recombines TRBV3-1 with TRBJ1-2; D might be TRBD1 (5 bases). The V and J ends lost 4 bases and 7 bases respectively, with 16 bases between them. Looked up from germline, CDR1 is LGHDT and CDR2 is YNNKEL (reference sequence). The CDR3 length is 14 residues. The CDR3 DNA is TGTGCCAGCAGCCCGGGGGGTGTTGTGGGTGGCTACACCTTC. Protein: CASSPGGVVGGYTF.

This clonotype was picked up a small number of times. The gene calls are TRBV12-3 or TRBV12-4 and TRBJ2-6; D is uncertain. Trimming cost V 7 bases and J 1 base, with 11 bases left between them. The CDR3 covers 15 residues. The CDR3 DNA is TGTGCCAGCAATCCGCCACTATCTGGGGCCAACGTCCTGACTTTC. This sequence encodes CASNPPLSGANVLTF.

There are a few counts of this clonotype. The chain recombines TRBV6-1 with TRBJ1-2; perhaps TRBD1 as D (5 bases). Germline V gene lookup returns CDR1 MNHNS and CDR2 SASEGT. CDR3 length: 16 amino acids. Trimming stripped 1 base from V and 3 bases from J, with 15 bases between. This chain's CDR3 is CASSEDRSQGHYGYTF. The CDR3 bases are TGTGCCAGCAGTGAAGATCGCAGTCAGGGACACTATGGCTACACCTTC.

This clonotype was found many times. J is TRBJ2-1 and V is TRBV20-1, with 8 bases identical to TRBD1. V gave up 8 bases and J gave up 4 bases; unmatched junction bases: 7. Per the germline V gene, CDR1 is DFQATT and CDR2 is SNEGSKA (reference sequence). This CDR3 has 13 amino acids. The CDR3 reads CSTRTGKYNEQFF. The CDR3 nucleotides read TGCAGTACCAGGACAGGGAAGTACAATGAGCAGTTCTTC.

This clonotype appeared a few times. This chain connects TRBV24-1 to TRBJ2-1; D ambiguous. CDR3 size: 12 residues. Germline V gene data show CDR1 as KGHDR and CDR2 as SFDVKD. V shed 4 bases and J shed 8 bases, with 8 bases lying between them. The DNA of the CDR3 is TGTGCCACCAGTGACCCGATGGATGAGCAGTTCTTC. Protein product: CATSDPMDEQFF.

V is TRBV5-1 and J is TRBJ2-5; 7 positions match TRBD2. The CDR3 has 16 amino acids. Trimming removed 4 bases from V and 2 bases from J; junction bases left unmatched: 11. CDR1 SGHRS and CDR2 YFSETQ come from the germline V gene. This chain's CDR3 is CASSPTGGAGQETQYF. The CDR3 coding sequence is TGCGCCAGCAGCCCCACCGGGGGAGCGGGACAAGAGACCCAGTACTTC.

This clonotype was picked up many times. The CDR3 bases are TGCGCCAGCAGCCAAGATCAGACAGGGGCCGGCTACACCTTC. This sequence encodes CASSQDQTGAGYTF. The chain carries TRBV4-1 and TRBJ1-2, with 8 bases lining up with TRBD1. V was clipped by 0 bases and J by 8 bases; unmatched bases: 5. CDR1 MGHRA and CDR2 YSYEKL come from the germline V gene. This CDR3 is 14 amino acids long.

The rearrangement links TRBV4-1 to TRBJ2-5, with TRBD2 matching 11 bases. The CDR3 totals 21 residues. Germline V lookup: CDR1 MGHRA, CDR2 YSYEKL. The J segment lost 2 bases and the V segment lost 0 bases, leaving 17 bases of the junction unmatched. CDR3 sequence (DNA): TGCGCCAGCAGCCAAGATGAGAGAGCGCTAGCGGGAGGTTTCTTTCAAGAGACCCAGTACTTC. Protein: CASSQDERALAGGFFQETQYF.

In this sample, this clonotype turned up a few times. The rearrangement uses TRBV3-1 and TRBJ2-5; D may correspond to TRBD1 or TRBD2 (5 bases each). CDR3 size: 15 residues. Germline values: CDR1 LGHDT, CDR2 YNNKEL (reference sequence). The germline V and J ends were trimmed by 5 bases and 0 bases, with 13 bases remaining between them. CDR3 sequence (DNA): TGTGCCAGCAGCTCCCGTATGGGGGACCAAGAGACCCAGTACTTC. The encoded protein is CASSSRMGDQETQYF.

The rearrangement joins TRBV7-2 to TRBJ2-3; TRBD2 aligns across 9 bases. This CDR3 region has 17 residues. CDR1 is SGHTA, CDR2 FQGNSA, per germline. V was clipped by 0 bases and J by 5 bases; unmatched bases: 9. This CDR3 is CASSLAGAGGYVDTQYF. The CDR3 DNA reads as TGTGCCAGCAGCTTAGCGGGTGCGGGGGGGTATGTAGATACGCAGTATTTT.

As DNA, the CDR3 is TGTGCCAGCAGTCCTACCCGGCGGAGTGAAGCTTTCTTT. Protein: CASSPTRRSEAFF. The genes are TRBV6-1 and TRBJ1-1; D not certain. V was clipped by 5 bases and J by 7 bases, with 14 bases between them. The CDR3 has 13 residues. CDR1 MNHNS and CDR2 SASEGT come from the germline V gene.

The V and J genes are TRBV6-5 and TRBJ2-1, with 8 nucleotides matching TRBD2. This CDR3 has 16 residues. Trimming took 0 bases from V and 7 from J; bases not matched to a gene: 8. Per the germline V gene, CDR1 is MNHEY and CDR2 is SVGAGI. DNA for the CDR3: TGTGCCAGCAGTTACTCTCGGGAGGGGGTCATAAATGAGCAGTTCTTC. Its translation is CASSYSREGVINEQFF.

Regarding this clonotype: A junction boundary mismatches the germline segment, possibly from a read error. The chain uses TRBV9 and TRBJ2-7; 9 nucleotides agree with TRBD2. The germline V gene encodes CDR1 SGDLS and CDR2 YYNGEE. This CDR3 is 15 amino acids long. The CDR3 DNA follows: TGTGTCAGCAGCGTAGGGACTAGCCCAGCCTACGAGCAGTACTTC. It specifies CVSSVGTSPAYEQYF.

This chain uses TRBV20-1 with TRBJ2-5; the match to TRBD2 covers 10 bases. In germline, CDR1 is DFQATT, CDR2 SNEGSKA (reference sequence). The CDR3 is 17 residues long. V shed 5 bases and J 8 bases; nucleotides not matched to a gene: 20. The CDR3 protein is CSAETLSGTSVFSTQYF. CDR3 sequence (DNA): TGCAGTGCTGAGACCCTTTCCGGGACTAGCGTTTTTTCCACCCAGTACTTC.

This clonotype has only a few counts. The J gene is TRBJ2-1, the V gene TRBV9, with a possible D match to TRBD2 (7 bases). There are 16 residues in the CDR3. CDR1 is SGDLS, CDR2 YYNGEE, per germline. The ends were cut back, 0 bases at V and 4 bases at J, with 14 bases in the middle. The chain's CDR3 is CASSVGSGGGYNEQFF. CDR3 DNA sequence: TGTGCCAGCAGCGTAGGATCGGGGGGCGGGTACAATGAGCAGTTCTTC.

This clonotype was seen a handful of times. The gene calls are TRBV7-8 and TRBJ2-1, with a possible D match to TRBD1 (6 bases). V lost 5 bases, J lost 6 bases, and 20 bases lay in between. Germline V gene sequence: CDR1 SGHVS, CDR2 FQNEAQ. This CDR3 spans 16 amino acids. CDR3 amino acids: CASSPRQVDPSNEQFF. DNA for the CDR3: TGTGCCAGCAGCCCCCGACAGGTCGACCCATCCAATGAGCAGTTCTTC.

This clonotype was recorded a few times. The chain uses TRBV4-2 and TRBJ1-6, with no clear D. Germline values: CDR1 LGHNA, CDR2 YNFKEQ. The CDR3 is 16 amino acids. V was pared by 0 bases and J by 9 bases, with 15 bases between. CDR3 region: CASSQDLLGIRSPLHF. The CDR3 nucleotides are TGTGCCAGCAGCCAAGACTTGCTGGGGATCCGTTCACCCCTCCACTTT.

The chain recombines TRBV20-1 with TRBJ2-2, with 10 bases lining up with TRBD2. CDR3 length: 16 residues. CDR1 and CDR2 (germline): DFQATT, SNEGSKA (reference sequence). J lost 4 bases, V lost 0 bases, and 5 bases had no gene match. CDR3 amino acids: CSARESSGGATGELFF. The CDR3 DNA reads as TGCAGTGCTAGAGAATCCAGCGGGGGGGCCACCGGGGAGCTGTTTTTT.

The table lists this clonotype with a few counts. The V gene is TRBV29-1, the J gene TRBJ2-7, with D tentatively TRBD1 (5 bases). V was trimmed by 0 bases and J by 2 bases, leaving 11 bases between them. Germline CDR1 and CDR2: SQVTM and ANQGSEA. The CDR3 runs 14 residues. The CDR3 region is CSVEEDTEPYEQYF. The CDR3 DNA is TGCAGCGTTGAAGAGGACACGGAACCCTACGAGCAGTACTTC.

This clonotype was detected only a few times. CDR3 DNA sequence: TGTGCCAGCAGTGAAGGAGTCGGGGGGGCCTTATGGGAGACCCAGTACTTC. The encoded protein is CASSEGVGGALWETQYF. The chain is built from TRBV2 and TRBJ2-5; 8 nucleotides agree with TRBD2. CDR1 is SNHLY and CDR2 is FYNNEI in the germline V gene. J lost 5 bases, V lost 1 base, and 12 bases had no gene match. The CDR3 is 17 amino acids.

This clonotype was picked up a small number of times. The chain carries TRBV12-3 or TRBV12-4 and TRBJ1-2; weak D call: TRBD1 (6 bases). Trimming stripped 3 bases from V and 4 bases from J, with 15 bases between. CDR3 length: 15 amino acids. In DNA form, the CDR3 reads TGTGCCAGCAGTTTTAATGCGGGGGGGCTCTATGGCTACACCTTC. It yields the protein CASSFNAGGLYGYTF.

This clonotype was seen ten or more times. This rearrangement joins TRBV29-1 to TRBJ2-7; 9 nucleotides align to TRBD1. CDR3 length: 14 amino acids. Germline V lookup: CDR1 SQVTM, CDR2 ANQGSEA. The V segment lost 6 bases and the J segment 3 bases; nucleotides outside the gene matches: 9. The CDR3 reads CSVTGRQGVYEQYF. The DNA of the CDR3 is TGCAGCGTGACGGGGAGACAGGGGGTCTACGAGCAGTACTTC.

This chain joins TRBV2 and TRBJ1-5, with a tentative D call TRBD1 (6 bases). CDR1 is SNHLY and CDR2 is FYNNEI in the germline V gene. Between the trimmed V and J ends, which lost 8 bases and 0 bases, there was a span of 14 bases. This CDR3 comprises 15 residues. CDR3 DNA sequence: TGTGCCAGCGGGGGGCTAACCCTTAGCAATCAGCCCCAGCATTTT. Its translation is CASGGLTLSNQPQHF.

The rearrangement uses TRBV28 and TRBJ1-5; D not resolved. CDR3 length: 15 residues. The ends were cut back, 3 bases at V and 4 bases at J, with 13 bases in the middle. Germline CDR1 reads MDHEN; CDR2 reads SYDVKM. CDR3 nucleotide sequence: TGTGCCAGCAGTTTCGGACGGAAACTGAATCAGCCCCAGCATTTT. Translation gives CASSFGRKLNQPQHF.

The rearrangement joins TRBV18 to TRBJ1-3, with no clear D. The germline V gene encodes CDR1 KGHSH and CDR2 LQKENI. CDR3 size: 16 residues. V lost 6 bases and J 0 bases, leaving 15 bases between the germline ends. The CDR3 nucleotides are TGTGCCAGCTCGGACGTACAGAAGATCTCTGGAAACACCATATATTTT. It translates to CASSDVQKISGNTIYF.